This T cell receptor (beta chain) was identified in a study of T cells in Graves' hyperthyroidism and ophthalmopathy (dated by TCRdb to the late 2010s). Context from the whole study: Peripheral blood was sampled at the time of initial diagnosis, prior to any treatment. Once sampling was done, hyperthyroidism patients were given methimazole at a starting dose of 30 mg daily, whereas ophthalmopathy patients were given high-dose intravenous methylprednisolone. TCR Vbeta CDR3 sequencing of 140 or so peripheral blood samples (roughly 43 ophthalmopathy, roughly 72 hyperthyroidism and some 17 progressor patients) is reported in the paper. To identify TCR V-J signatures that set the groups apart, the researchers used a discovery cohort of about a hundred patients, made up of some 41 with Graves' ophthalmopathy and approximately 57 with stable Graves' hyperthyroidism. In about six Graves' hyperthyroidism patients, the study also compared T-cell repertoires from thyroid tissue with T-cell repertoires from blood. For training and testing, the 100 or so patients in the discovery cohort were randomly divided in a 7:3 ratio. Prospective prediction of ophthalmopathy was tested in an independent validation cohort consisting of 18 to 20 hyperthyroidism patients and some 15 patients who later progressed to ophthalmopathy.

Summary of the overall study and its limitations: A model built on a 13 V-J signature distinguished ophthalmopathy from stable hyperthyroidism, reaching roughly 88% sensitivity and 81.08% specificity in cross-validation and 80%/75% in testing. During validation, the model predicted progression to ophthalmopathy a median of about 6.5 months ahead of onset, with around 71% sensitivity and 72% to 85% specificity. Most expanded thyroid clonotypes (frequency above 0.001) were also found in blood, which suggests that blood repertoires may mirror thyroid immune responses. Sample size was not statistically predetermined, and investigators were not blinded to group allocation.

Stable Graves' hyperthyroidism was defined as the absence of progression to ophthalmopathy over 18 months of follow-up. Hyperthyroidism patients were newly diagnosed, had a disease duration of under 2 months, and were aged 18 to 65 years. The study excluded patients with uncontrolled infections, other autoimmune diseases, pregnancy or lactation. Clinical symptoms, serum thyroxine and TRAb, thyroid ultrasound, and orbital computed tomography formed the basis for the diagnoses. PBMCs were separated from roughly 10 ml of fresh peripheral blood using Ficoll-Paque density gradient centrifugation. Total RNA was extracted with Trizol reagent, and quality was checked on an Agilent 2100 Bioanalyzer. TCR beta CDR3 regions were amplified from RNA transcripts. The first round of RT-PCR for the TCR CDR3 was performed with the HTBI primer set and the Qiagen OneStep RT-PCR kit. Libraries were constructed in a second round of multiplex PCR, after which size selection and purification were carried out. Libraries were sequenced paired-end with 100 bp reads on an Illumina HiSeq2000. Regarding the original processing steps: Raw data were processed with SOAPnuke, discarding reads with adapters, uncalled bases, mean Phred below 15, or no exact constant-primer or identifier match. COPE v1.2.5 was used to merge the high-quality paired reads, and each unique nucleotide sequence was defined as a clonotype. Clonotypes were aligned to IMGT TRBV, TRBD and TRBJ reference segments using MiTCR v1.1. The analysis was restricted to V-J combinations with a frequency above 0.0001, which together covered 99% to 99.2% of the repertoires. A TCS score was defined as the ratio between F50 (clonal expansion) and ExV (chaos), using BLOSUM62-based TCRdist between CDR3 peptides within each V-J. Welch's t-statistics and random forest reduced 514 V-J features to roughly 13, which were used in a naive Bayes classifier (R e1071). TCRdb handled the public reads itself, with Q25 trimming in fastp and clone calling in MiXCR, and kept productive beta chains. All rows with the same CDR3 protein become a single entry with the most common DNA and genes. These V and J calls originate from TCRdb's pipeline instead of the authors' own analysis. The sample table holds about 180,000 distinct CDR3 sequences, of which about 15% were seen once. The leading ten clones occupy 25% to 30% of the sample.

Its CDR3 holds 15 amino acids, cysteine through phenylalanine. This entry keeps only the CDR3 DNA: 45 bases, framed from base 1. Relative to germline, V is missing 10 bases and J is missing 3 bases, with 12 bases of the junction outside any gene match. This clonotype appeared many times. Its antigen is unknown. No much larger clone exists at a distance of one base, and base qualities are not known. The V and J genes are TRBV12-3 or TRBV12-4 and TRBJ2-1, with 7 middle bases fitting TRBD1. Sequenced material: blood. This receptor was taken from a woman aged 45-65 years with Graves' hyperthyroidism. The sequenced DNA: TGTGCCACTCGAGCCGGGACAGTTGACTACAATGAGCAGTTCTTC. It encodes CATRAGTVDYNEQFF.